Listed below are T cell receptor beta chains from one sample, sequenced in a study of immune evolution from preneoplasia to lung adenocarcinoma. This table comes from immunoSEQ multiplex PCR, and its TCRdb copy is limited to in-frame clones, with some not included. The sample consists of 7,500 to 10,000 clones, 88% of them appearing once. Sequences were obtained from FFPE invasive lung adenocarcinoma tissue. These TCRs come from a person between 65 and 80 years old with invasive lung adenocarcinoma. Some clones in this sample may be carry-over from other donors' samples. Both conserved end residues are part of each CDR3. The order of the fields is V gene, clone size, D gene, J gene, CDR3 protein, CDR3 DNA. D genes are given only for firm matches. A row's size may be missing; if present it is once, few, many or a size class.

TRBV19,NA,TRBD1,TRBJ1-1,CASLRTGKAFF,TGTGCCAGTCTACGGACAGGGAAAGCTTTCTTT
TRBV5-8,NA,TRBD2,TRBJ2-3,CASSLPGLAGAPTQYF,TGTGCCAGCAGCTTACCGGGACTAGCGGGAGCCCCTACGCAGTATTTT
TRBV6-1,NA,TRBD2,TRBJ2-1,CASSVRTSGNYNEQFF,TGTGCCAGCAGTGTCCGGACTAGCGGGAACTACAATGAGCAGTTCTTC
TRBV13,NA,TRBD2,TRBJ2-7,CASSLLAGAATYEQYF,TGTGCCAGCAGCTTGTTAGCGGGGGCAGCAACCTACGAGCAGTACTTC
TRBV5-1,NA,NA,TRBJ1-5,CASSLDEAQPQHF,TGCGCCAGCAGCTTGGACGAGGCACAGCCCCAGCATTTT
TRBV4-1,NA,NA,TRBJ2-3,CASSQVTSDTQYF,TGCGCCAGCAGCCAGGTTACCTCAGATACGCAGTATTTT
TRBV5-1,NA,NA,TRBJ2-1,CASAKLGVIGGTANEQFF,TGCGCCAGCGCCAAACTTGGAGTGATTGGGGGTACCGCCAATGAGCAGTTCTTC
TRBV9,NA,NA,TRBJ2-1,CASSVGGVSFDNEQFF,TGTGCCAGCAGCGTAGGTGGCGTCTCATTCGACAATGAGCAGTTCTTC
TRBV7-3,few,TRBD1,TRBJ2-2,CASSSGQGASTGELFF,TGTGCCAGCAGCTCGGGACAGGGGGCCTCTACCGGGGAGCTGTTTTTT
TRBV29-1,NA,NA,TRBJ1-1,CSAKGGNTEAFF,TGCAGCGCCAAAGGAGGGAACACTGAAGCTTTCTTT
TRBV30,NA,NA,TRBJ2-1,CAWSFGTGNNEQFF,TGTGCCTGGAGTTTCGGGACGGGAAACAATGAGCAGTTCTTC
TRBV5-8,NA,NA,TRBJ1-5,CASSGNNQPQHF,TGTGCCAGCAGTGGTAATAATCAGCCCCAGCATTTT
TRBV4-1,NA,NA,TRBJ1-3,CASSPVQDSGNTIYF,TGCGCCAGCAGCCCAGTACAGGATTCTGGAAACACCATATATTTT
TRBV2,NA,TRBD1,TRBJ1-2,CASSGQGEGTF,TGTGCCAGCAGTGGACAGGGAGAAGGCACCTTC
TRBV18,NA,NA,TRBJ1-4,CASSPRPQGNFATNEKLFF,TGTGCCAGCTCACCACGCCCCCAGGGGAATTTTGCAACTAATGAAAAACTGTTTTTT
TRBV9,NA,TRBD1,TRBJ1-4,CASSGTGTGGEKLFF,TGTGCCAGCAGCGGGACCGGGACAGGGGGTGAAAAACTGTTTTTT
TRBV29-1,NA,NA,TRBJ1-1,CSVRQGNTEAFF,TGCAGCGTTAGGCAGGGGAACACTGAAGCTTTCTTT
TRBV28,NA,TRBD1,TRBJ2-2,CASSSHAGTGRTTGELFF,TGTGCCAGCAGTTCCCATGCCGGGACAGGGAGAACTACCGGGGAGCTGTTTTTT
TRBV28,NA,TRBD1,TRBJ1-4,CAAGPPGTGHEKLFF,TGTGCCGCCGGGCCGCCGGGGACAGGTCATGAAAAACTGTTTTTT
TRBV2,NA,NA,TRBJ1-2,CASSEAPGRNYGYTF,TGTGCCAGCAGTGAAGCCCCGGGACGGAACTATGGCTACACCTTC
TRBV9,NA,TRBD1,TRBJ2-7,CASSVERRVDRGHEQYF,TGTGCCAGCAGCGTAGAAAGGAGGGTGGACAGGGGCCACGAGCAGTACTTC
TRBV6-5,once,NA,TRBJ1-1,CASMTVRGEAFF,TGTGCCAGCATGACGGTTCGGGGAGAAGCTTTCTTT
TRBV28,NA,TRBD2,TRBJ2-5,CASSLSRGGRQETQYF,TGTGCCAGCAGTTTGTCTCGCGGGGGGAGGCAAGAGACCCAGTACTTC
TRBV28,NA,NA,TRBJ2-7,CASSLGGREQYF,TGTGCCAGCAGTTTAGGAGGGCGGGAGCAGTACTTC
TRBV14,NA,NA,TRBJ1-4,CASSPGNEKLFF,TGTGCCAGCAGCCCCGGCAATGAAAAACTGTTTTTT
TRBV28,few,TRBD1,TRBJ1-2,CASRYSGGSYGYTF,TGTGCCAGCAGATACTCAGGGGGCTCCTATGGCTACACCTTC
TRBV7-9,NA,NA,TRBJ1-1,CASSLGQNTEAFF,TGTGCCAGCAGCTTAGGACAGAACACTGAAGCTTTCTTT
TRBV28,NA,TRBD1,TRBJ1-4,CASRDRDSNEKLFF,TGTGCCAGCAGGGACAGGGACTCGAATGAAAAACTGTTTTTT
TRBV5-1,NA,NA,TRBJ2-1,CASSKPDRNEQFF,TGCGCCAGCAGCAAACCGGACAGAAATGAGCAGTTCTTC
TRBV9,NA,NA,TRBJ2-4,CASTGAAALAKNIQYF,TGTGCCAGCACGGGGGCGGCGGCCTTAGCCAAAAACATTCAGTACTTC
TRBV2,NA,NA,TRBJ2-3,CASSALTESTDTQYF,TGTGCCAGCAGTGCCCTGACGGAGAGCACAGATACGCAGTATTTT
TRBV5-1,NA,NA,TRBJ2-3,CASSPGQRTDTQYF,TGCGCCAGCAGCCCGGGACAACGCACAGATACGCAGTATTTT
TRBV11-2,NA,NA,TRBJ2-7,CASSLRNYEQYF,TGTGCCAGCAGCTTACGTAACTACGAGCAGTACTTC
TRBV28,NA,NA,TRBJ1-4,CASSLEAGANEKLFF,TGTGCCAGCAGTTTAGAGGCGGGGGCTAATGAAAAACTGTTTTTT
TRBV5-6,few,NA,TRBJ1-1,CASSSLGKAFF,TGTGCCAGCAGCTCTCTCGGGAAAGCTTTCTTT
TRBV30,NA,TRBD2,TRBJ2-3,CAWSELSGGRDTQYF,TGTGCCTGGAGCGAGTTGTCGGGGGGGCGAGATACGCAGTATTTT
TRBV28,few,NA,TRBJ1-2,CASSIRDPVGYGYTF,TGTGCCAGCAGTATCCGGGACCCAGTCGGCTATGGCTACACCTTC
TRBV2,NA,TRBD1,TRBJ2-3,CASRLENRGEADTQYF,TGTGCCAGCCGGCTTGAGAACAGGGGTGAGGCAGATACGCAGTATTTT
TRBV4-1,NA,NA,TRBJ1-2,CASSQGSGPLDPANYGYTF,TGCGCCAGCAGCCAAGGTTCCGGACCTCTCGACCCCGCTAACTATGGCTACACCTTC
TRBV28,NA,NA,TRBJ2-3,CASSTTQGRGVDTQYF,TGTGCCAGCAGTACAACACAGGGCCGTGGGGTAGATACGCAGTATTTT
TRBV11-3,NA,TRBD1,TRBJ2-3,CASSSGQPVGTDTQYF,TGTGCCAGCAGCTCGGGACAGCCGGTAGGCACAGATACGCAGTATTTT
TRBV7-2,NA,NA,TRBJ2-7,CASSSGTFYEQYF,TGTGCCAGCAGCTCCGGGACGTTCTACGAGCAGTACTTC
TRBV2,NA,NA,TRBJ1-1,CASSVWGDTEAFF,TGTGCCAGCAGTGTGTGGGGAGACACTGAAGCTTTCTTT
TRBV4-2,large,NA,TRBJ2-6,CASSPRAANGANVLTF,TGTGCCAGCAGCCCCCGGGCAGCGAACGGGGCCAACGTCCTGACTTTC
TRBV10-1,NA,NA,TRBJ2-1,CASSASRLVGGNEQFF,TGCGCCAGCAGTGCTAGCAGGCTTGTTGGGGGCAATGAGCAGTTCTTC
TRBV5-4,NA,NA,TRBJ1-1,CATKGRQEGTEAFF,TGTGCCACCAAGGGTCGACAGGAGGGTACTGAAGCTTTCTTT
TRBV6-5,NA,TRBD1,TRBJ1-1,CASSYGGTGGAGAFF,TGTGCCAGCAGTTACGGCGGGACAGGGGGCGCGGGGGCTTTCTTT
TRBV27,NA,TRBD1,TRBJ1-2,CASRPLTGNYGYTF,TGTGCCAGCAGACCCCTGACAGGGAACTATGGCTACACCTTC
TRBV19,once,TRBD1,TRBJ1-2,CATGSGGHYGYTF,TGTGCCACGGGCTCAGGGGGCCACTATGGCTACACCTTC
TRBV9,NA,NA,TRBJ1-1,CASSAQLGGSTEAFF,TGTGCCAGCAGCGCGCAATTGGGGGGAAGCACTGAAGCTTTCTTT
TRBV29-1,NA,TRBD1,TRBJ1-1,CSVENTGEWDTEAFF,TGCAGCGTTGAAAACACAGGGGAGTGGGACACTGAAGCTTTCTTT
TRBV9,NA,NA,TRBJ2-1,CASSAERIREQFF,TGTGCCAGCAGCGCGGAGCGTATCCGTGAGCAGTTCTTC